This TCR beta chain was observed in a study of T cells expressing NK-cell markers. Whole-study context: Sorted CD3+CD56-NKG2C+, CD3+CD56+NKG2C- and CD3+CD56+NKG2C+ T cells were the source of the TCR beta repertoires. General study findings and limits: In a few donors, dominant clonotypes made up about 28.3-60.1% of CD3+CD56-NKG2C+ cells.

Turning to this clonotype: Antigen specificity is unknown.

As the method of synthesis, 5'RACE template switching with UMIs yielded TCR beta cDNA. TCRdb reprocessed the 5' RACE reads, with one entry per CDR3 protein and no DNA. Its table lists 150,000 to 200,000 distinct CDR3 sequences. CDR3 length: 11 amino acids. CDR1 and CDR2 (germline): SEHNR, FQNEAQ (reference sequence). The receptor comes from a man aged 18-69 years in good health. Sequencing was carried out using blood T cells: a sorted CD56 or NKG2C T cell subset, CD4+ or CD8+ T cells, or bulk PBMC T cells (not recorded which). The J gene is TRBJ1-1, the V gene TRBV7-9. CDR3 region: CASGGGREAFF.